The 18 T cell receptor beta chains below all came from one sample that was sequenced in a study of CD8 T cells in Susac syndrome. An amount of RNA that ranged from roughly 0.45 to 1 ug was reverse transcribed with random hexamers. TCRdb analysed the immunoSEQ multiplex PCR reads with MiXCR anew, one entry per CDR3 protein. Of about 290,000 distinct CDR3 sequences listed, about 91% were seen once; the top ten hold about 0.17%. The sample comprised CD8+ T cells from PBMCs. These receptors originate from a human donor with multiple sclerosis.

The chain links TRBV5-6 to TRBJ1-2; D is possibly TRBD1 (6 bases). The CDR3 consists of 13 residues. The V end was cut by 2 bases, the J end by 6 bases, with 11 bases between. Germline CDR1 and CDR2: SGHDT and YYEEEE. The CDR3, as DNA: TGTGCCAGCAGCTTAACAGGGTTGGATGGCTACACCTTC. It translates to CASSLTGLDGYTF.

CDR3 residues: CASSDPTGTFGGAAKTQYF. The DNA for the CDR3 is TGTGCCAGCAGTGACCCTACTGGGACCTTCGGGGGGGCTGCCAAGACCCAGTACTTC. The chain has TRBV2 and TRBJ2-5; 8 positions agree with TRBD2. With V trimmed by 3 bases and J by 6 bases, 21 bases remained unmatched. Germline CDR1 SNHLY, CDR2 FYNNEI. CDR3 size: 19 residues. The whole variable domain, filled in from reference TRBV2 and TRBJ2-5, reads EPEVTQTPSHQVTQMGQEVILRCVPISNHLYFYWYRQILGQKVEFLVSFYNNEISEKSEIFDDQFSVERPDGSNFTLKIRSTKLEDSAMYFCASSDPTGTFGGAAKTQYFGPGTRLLVL.

V and J are TRBV27 and TRBJ1-2, with TRBD1 matching over 8 bases. The CDR3 spans 14 residues. Germline V gene sequence: CDR1 MNHEY, CDR2 SMNVEV (reference sequence). V trimming: 5 bases; J trimming: 4 bases; junction bases outside the gene matches: 6. The CDR3: CASSTGGGAYGYTF. In DNA, the CDR3 is TGTGCCAGCAGTACAGGGGGGGGAGCCTATGGCTACACCTTC.

The chain is built from TRBV28 and TRBJ2-3; the D is unclear. CDR1 and CDR2 (germline): MDHEN, SYDVKM. V lost 3 bases to trimming and J lost 6 bases, with 4 bases between them. This CDR3 is built from 11 residues. The CDR3 loop reads CASSFWDTQYF. CDR3 sequence (DNA): TGTGCCAGCAGTTTTTGGGATACGCAGTATTTT.

In regard to this clonotype: Its ends do not fully match the called genes, so a read error is possible. The chain is built from TRBV7-7 and TRBJ2-3, with TRBD2 as a possible D gene (5 bases). Looked up from germline, CDR1 is SSHAT and CDR2 is FNYEAQ (reference sequence). The CDR3 is 13 residues long. This chain's CDR3 is CASSRTSGDTQYF. The CDR3 bases are TGTGCTAGCAGCCGAACTAGTGGCGATACGCAGTATTTT.

The chain links TRBV28 to TRBJ2-7, with 11 bases identical to TRBD2. Germline trimming cut 6 bases from V and 3 bases from J; bases unmatched to any gene: 7. The germline CDR1 and CDR2 sequences are MDHEN and SYDVKM. The CDR3 consists of 15 residues. This CDR3 is CASSPGTSGNYEQYF. CDR3 coding DNA: TGTGCCAGCAGCCCCGGGACTAGCGGAAACTACGAGCAGTACTTC.

The chain uses TRBV7-9 and TRBJ2-7, with D perhaps TRBD2 (5 bases). This CDR3 spans 11 amino acids. CDR1 SEHNR and CDR2 FQNEAQ come from the germline V gene (reference sequence). V shed 1 base and J shed 9 bases, with 7 bases lying between them. Here the CDR3 DNA reads TGTGCCAGCAGCTTAGGACGGGGGCAGTACTTC. Encoded protein: CASSLGRGQYF.

This sequence joins TRBV3-1 and TRBJ2-2, with TRBD2 matching 12 bases. Germline-derived CDR1 and CDR2 are LGHDT and YNNKEL (reference sequence). This CDR3 has 16 residues. V shed 2 bases and J 7 bases; nucleotides not matched to a gene: 5. Here the CDR3 reads CASSQLLAGGGGELFF. As DNA, the CDR3 is TGTGCCAGCAGCCAATTACTAGCGGGAGGAGGCGGGGAGCTGTTTTTT.

The V gene is TRBV30, the J gene TRBJ2-5; 7 nucleotides match TRBD2. Looked up from germline, CDR1 is GTSNPN and CDR2 is SVGIG (reference sequence). V gave up 1 base and J gave up 2 bases; unmatched junction bases: 13. The CDR3 consists of 17 residues. The CDR3 nucleotides read TGTGCCTGGAGTGACCCCCCGACCCTTAGCGGGCAAGAGACCCAGTACTTC. Its protein product is CAWSDPPTLSGQETQYF.

The chain employs TRBV4-3 and TRBJ2-3; the D is unclear. V was cut by 0 bases and J by 6 bases, with 13 bases left in between. The germline V gene encodes CDR1 LGHNA and CDR2 YSLEER. This CDR3 comprises 15 residues. CDR3 region: CASSQEYRATDTQYF. For the CDR3, the DNA is TGCGCCAGCAGCCAAGAATACCGAGCCACGGATACGCAGTATTTT.

The chain employs TRBV15 and TRBJ2-5; tentatively, D is TRBD1 (5 bases). The CDR3 length is 17 residues. Trimming stripped 1 base from V and 1 base from J, with 16 bases between. Per the germline V gene, CDR1 is LNHNV and CDR2 is YYDKDF (reference sequence). The CDR3 DNA reads as TGTGCCACCAGCAGAGTTGGAGACAGCCGACGCCAAGAGACCCAGTACTTC. Translating gives CATSRVGDSRRQETQYF.

This chain joins TRBV29-1 and TRBJ2-7; a weak D match, TRBD1 (5 bases). The germline gives CDR1 SQVTM, CDR2 ANQGSEA. V was shortened by 0 bases and J by 3 bases, with 18 bases between the two germline ends. The CDR3 consists of 16 residues. DNA of the CDR3: TGCAGCGTTGAAGATCTTCGGGCAGGGAACCACTACGAGCAGTACTTC. Encoded protein: CSVEDLRAGNHYEQYF.

This chain joins TRBV7-9 and TRBJ2-1; D is possibly TRBD2 (6 bases). Germline V CDR1 and CDR2: SEHNR, FQNEAQ (reference sequence). This CDR3 is built from 12 residues. V was trimmed by 5 bases and J by 9 bases, leaving 11 bases between them. For the CDR3, the DNA is TGTGCCAGCAGCCGGGAGTTGGTTGAGCAGTTCTTC. Translation: CASSRELVEQFF.

V usage is TRBV5-1 and J usage is TRBJ2-7, with D hard to call. Per germline, CDR1 SGHRS and CDR2 YFSETQ. The CDR3 totals 13 residues. The V gene lost 4 bases and the J gene lost 6 bases, with 14 bases spanning the gap. The CDR3 sequence: CASSPTQYGEQYF. The CDR3 region has the DNA TGCGCCAGCAGCCCAACGCAGTACGGCGAGCAGTACTTC.

V gene TRBV7-9 combines with J gene TRBJ2-7; 7 bases match TRBD2. Germline CDR1 reads SEHNR; CDR2 reads FQNEAQ (reference sequence). The junction had 10 bases not matched to a gene; V was cut back by 5 bases and J by 3 bases. There are 15 residues in the CDR3. This chain's CDR3 is CASSPPLAGDYEQYF. The DNA of the CDR3 is TGTGCCAGCAGCCCCCCACTCGCGGGGGACTACGAGCAGTACTTC.

The chain recombines TRBV28 with TRBJ1-5; 9 nucleotides match TRBD1. CDR1 and CDR2 from the germline V gene are MDHEN and SYDVKM. The CDR3 is 14 residues long. Unmatched junction bases numbered 11, after V lost 10 bases and J lost 7 bases. The chain's CDR3 is CAIRTGVSNQPQHF. In DNA, the CDR3 is TGTGCCATCCGGACAGGGGTTTCCAACCAGCCCCAGCATTTT.

The rearrangement links TRBV4-3 to TRBJ2-7; perhaps TRBD2 as D (5 bases). Germline CDR1 reads LGHNA; CDR2 reads YSLEER. V lost 1 base to trimming and J lost 2 bases, with 9 bases between them. This CDR3 is built from 14 residues. The CDR3 here is CASSQGRLTYEQYF. The DNA of the CDR3 is TGCGCCAGCAGCCAAGGGAGGCTCACCTACGAGCAGTACTTC.

The chain links TRBV4-1 to TRBJ2-1, with D unresolved. Germline V gene sequence: CDR1 MGHRA, CDR2 YSYEKL. This CDR3 has 14 residues. Between the trimmed V and J ends, which lost 1 base and 9 bases, there was a span of 13 bases. The CDR3 DNA sequence: TGCGCCAGCAGCCAAGGTGCTCCCCTTGGTGAGCAGTTCTTC. Residues: CASSQGAPLGEQFF.